This entry lists 5 T cell receptor beta chains sequenced from one sample in a study of identical twins. In TCRdb, the 5' RACE reads were re-called with MiXCR into one record per CDR3 protein. The data show approximately 590,000 distinct CDR3 sequences, roughly 9.9% seen once. The same data also contributed to another study, on yellow fever vaccine responses in identical twins.

Sequencing input: PBMCs. Receptors were obtained from a young woman in good health.

This clonotype was counted at least ten times. This chain links TRBV7-2 with TRBJ1-1, with 8 bases matching TRBD1. The CDR3 is 16 amino acids. Germline CDR1 reads SGHTA; CDR2 reads FQGNSA. Trimming took 5 bases from V and 1 from J; bases not matched to a gene: 9. The CDR3 region is CASSTLSGTGNTEAFF. As DNA, the CDR3 is TGTGCCAGCAGCACCCTTTCCGGGACAGGGAACACTGAAGCTTTCTTT.

This clonotype has ten or more counts. The chain couples TRBV6-6 to TRBJ2-3; D remains ambiguous. This CDR3 has 13 amino acids. The germline CDR1 and CDR2 sequences are MNHNY and SVGAGI (reference sequence). With 4 bases removed from V and 4 bases from J, the gap between germline ends came to 9 bases. CDR3 in DNA: TGTGCCAGCAGTTCCGGCCCCCCAGATACGCAGTATTTT. Amino acid sequence: CASSSGPPDTQYF.

The V call is TRBV30, the J call TRBJ2-3; TRBD2 matches 10 bases. Germline V gene lookup returns CDR1 GTSNPN and CDR2 SVGIG (reference sequence). With V trimmed by 0 bases and J by 2 bases, 8 bases remained unmatched. The CDR3 totals 17 residues. The CDR3 reads CAWSVTSGWHHTDTQYF. The CDR3 DNA is TGTGCCTGGAGTGTGACTAGCGGGTGGCATCACACAGATACGCAGTATTTT.

The J gene is TRBJ2-3, the V gene TRBV19; 11 bases are a match to TRBD2. This CDR3 comprises 20 residues. Germline loops: CDR1 LNHDA, CDR2 SQIVND (reference sequence). Unmatched junction bases numbered 20, after V lost 7 bases and J lost 2 bases. CDR3 region: CASKTSGLADSENNTDTQYF. CDR3 DNA: TGTGCCAGTAAAACATCGGGACTAGCGGATTCAGAGAACAACACAGATACGCAGTATTTT.

This clonotype was seen ten or more times. The J gene is TRBJ1-5, the V gene TRBV12-3 or TRBV12-4; D uncertain. The V gene lost 2 bases and the J gene lost 0 bases, with 8 bases spanning the gap. This CDR3 spans 15 amino acids. The CDR3 reads CASSLKGFSNQPQHF. CDR3 in DNA: TGTGCCAGCAGTTTAAAAGGGTTTAGCAATCAGCCCCAGCATTTT.